The next 29 T cell receptor beta chains were all read from a single sample in a study of post-analysis software for immune sequencing data. General study results and limits: TRBV5-6, TRBV5-1 and TRBV20-1 were among roughly five TRBV segments more frequent in patients than controls.

Unique-molecular-identifier-tagged TCR beta cDNA libraries were used. TCRdb itself ran the PCR reads through MiXCR, one entry per CDR3 protein. The sample includes around 700,000 distinct CDR3 sequences, approximately 60% of them seen just once. These receptors' targets are unknown. The sample was blood. These receptors all come from a girl aged 2-10 years with multiple sclerosis.

The V and J genes are TRBV6-2 or TRBV6-3 and TRBJ2-1; 9 bases agree with TRBD2. The CDR3 length is 19 residues. CDR1 is MNHEY, CDR2 SVGEGT, per germline. V lost 0 bases to trimming and J lost 5 bases; unmatched junction nucleotides: 14. The CDR3 sequence is CASSYSNKVSGGRNNEQFF. The CDR3 nucleotides are TGTGCCAGCAGTTACTCGAATAAGGTCAGCGGGGGGCGGAACAATGAGCAGTTCTTC.

The J gene is TRBJ2-2, the V gene TRBV29-1; 10 nucleotides agree with TRBD1. The V segment lost 7 bases and the J segment 4 bases; nucleotides outside the gene matches: 3. Germline V gives CDR1 SQVTM, CDR2 ANQGSEA. The CDR3 length is 13 residues. CDR3 bases: TGCAGCGCCGGGACAGGGGCCACCGGGGAGCTGTTTTTT. Protein sequence: CSAGTGATGELFF.

The V call is TRBV10-2, the J call TRBJ2-5; D is undetermined. This CDR3 is 14 amino acids long. Deletions cut 3 bases from V and 1 base from J, with 9 bases between. Germline V gene sequence: CDR1 WSHSY, CDR2 SAAADI. CDR3 loop: CASSDRSTQETQYF. DNA for the CDR3: TGCGCCAGCAGTGATCGGTCTACCCAAGAGACCCAGTACTTC.

The chain carries TRBV12-3 or TRBV12-4 and TRBJ1-1, with a weak D call TRBD1 (6 bases). V lost 2 bases and J lost 11, with 15 bases in between. CDR3 length: 13 residues. The CDR3 here is CASSLLNRVSAFF. CDR3 DNA sequence: TGTGCCAGCAGTTTACTGAACAGGGTATCGGCTTTCTTT.

In its sample, this clonotype was seen a few times. V gene TRBV5-1 combines with J gene TRBJ2-7; no definite D call. V gave up 0 bases and J gave up 3 bases, with 16 bases separating them. CDR3 length equals 16 residues. CDR1 is SGHRS and CDR2 is YFSETQ in the germline V gene. The CDR3 DNA sequence: TGCGCCAGCAGCTTGGCCGGAAGGCTTCTCGACTACGAGCAGTACTTC. Protein: CASSLAGRLLDYEQYF.

The CDR3, as DNA: TGCGCCAGCAGCTCGGGACTCGAAGCCTACGAGCAGTACTTC. It specifies CASSSGLEAYEQYF. The rearrangement joins TRBV5-1 to TRBJ2-5; the D gene is possibly TRBD2 (6 bases). TRBJ2-7 matches the DNA end more closely, so the J call is doubtful. CDR1 and CDR2 (germline): SGHRS, YFSETQ. The CDR3 extends over 14 amino acids.

V usage is TRBV7-2 and J usage is TRBJ2-3; 7 nucleotides match TRBD2. This CDR3 comprises 14 residues. V lost 6 bases to trimming and J lost 2 bases; unmatched junction nucleotides: 5. Per germline, CDR1 SGHTA and CDR2 FQGNSA. CDR3 residues: CASSSGGYTDTQYF. DNA of the CDR3: TGTGCCAGCAGTTCCGGGGGGTACACAGATACGCAGTATTTT.

The chain links TRBV29-1 to TRBJ1-1; no definite D call. The CDR3 totals 13 residues. With 1 base removed from V and 0 bases from J, the gap between germline ends came to 6 bases. Germline V gene data show CDR1 as SQVTM and CDR2 as ANQGSEA. CDR3 in DNA: TGCAGCGTTGAAGTTGGAGTGAACACTGAAGCTTTCTTT. It codes for CSVEVGVNTEAFF.

Notes on this clonotype: The junction does not match germline at one end; this may be a read error. This sequence joins TRBV7-2 and TRBJ2-3, with TRBD2 identical over 7 bases. CDR1 and CDR2 (germline): SGHTA, FQGNSA. This CDR3 has 13 amino acids. The CDR3 region is CASSGGGTATQYF. As DNA, the CDR3 is TGTGCCAGCAGCGGGGGGGGTACAGCTACGCAGTATTTT.

This chain links TRBV5-1 with TRBJ2-3; D is ambiguous. Deletions cut 5 bases from V and 1 base from J, with 14 bases between. The CDR3 is 15 residues long. Per germline, CDR1 SGHRS and CDR2 YFSETQ. CDR3 nucleotide sequence: TGCGCCAGCAGTGAGCAACAGAAAGGCACAGATACGCAGTATTTT. It codes for CASSEQQKGTDTQYF. The variable domain in full, with the rest retrieved from reference TRBV5-1 and TRBJ2-3, is KAGVTQTPRYLIKTRGQQVTLSCSPISGHRSVSWYQQTPGQGLQFLFEYFSETQRNKGNFPGRFSGRQFSNSRSEMNVSTLELGDSALYLCASSEQQKGTDTQYFGPGTRLTVL.

This sequence joins TRBV13 and TRBJ2-7; D unclear. V was trimmed by 2 bases and J by 5 bases, leaving 13 bases between them. This CDR3 contains 14 residues. Per the germline V gene, CDR1 is PRHDT and CDR2 is FYEKMQ (reference sequence). DNA for the CDR3: TGTGCCAGCAGCTTATCCGGCTTGATCGACGAGCAGTACTTC. This gives the protein CASSLSGLIDEQYF.

The gene calls are TRBV12-3 or TRBV12-4 and TRBJ1-4; the D gene is possibly TRBD1 (5 bases). Trimming pared 5 bases from V and 0 bases from J, leaving 13 bases between. The CDR3 contains 16 residues. The CDR3 nucleotides are TGTGCCAGCAGTGCCCACCCGGGGGCAACTAATGAAAAACTGTTTTTT. Translation: CASSAHPGATNEKLFF.

The rearrangement uses TRBV7-8 and TRBJ2-1, with TRBD1 identical over 11 bases. The CDR3 runs 15 residues. After removal of 5 bases from V and 9 bases from J, the junction contained 9 bases not matched to a gene. The V gene's germline CDR1 is SGHVS and CDR2 FQNEAQ. The CDR3 bases are TGTGCCAGCAGCGCGGACAGGGGGCTCGGGGGTGAGCAGTTCTTC. Residues: CASSADRGLGGEQFF.

This clonotype was found once. In DNA form, the CDR3 reads TGCAGCGTTGGAACAGGGTTGGTAGAGACCCAGTACTTC. It encodes CSVGTGLVETQYF. This chain connects TRBV29-1 to TRBJ2-5; D possibly corresponds to TRBD1 (6 bases). CDR3 length: 13 residues. V was pared by 4 bases and J by 4 bases, with 13 bases between. Germline lookup yields CDR1 SQVTM and CDR2 ANQGSEA.

This clonotype was seen a handful of times. This chain links TRBV5-1 with TRBJ1-4; TRBD1 is a possible D gene (6 bases). Trimming removed 7 bases from V and 2 bases from J, with 15 bases in between. The germline V gene has CDR1 SGHRS and CDR2 YFSETQ. The CDR3 totals 15 residues. The CDR3 nucleotides are TGCGCCAGCCACCTCTCAGGGGAGACTAATGAAAAACTGTTTTTT. Protein product: CASHLSGETNEKLFF.

This chain uses TRBV29-1 with TRBJ1-2; D not resolved. The germline V gene has CDR1 SQVTM and CDR2 ANQGSEA. V lost 5 bases, J lost 0 bases, and 4 bases lay in between. The CDR3 runs 11 residues. CDR3 coding DNA: TGCAGCGTTAAAGCTAACTATGGCTACACCTTC. Amino acids: CSVKANYGYTF.

In DNA form, the CDR3 reads TGCAGTGGGGAGGGGGGGCAACAGGGAAACTATGGCTACACCTTC. Encoded protein: CSGEGGQQGNYGYTF. V is TRBV20-1 and J is TRBJ1-2; D may be TRBD1 (6 bases). Germline lookup yields CDR1 DFQATT and CDR2 SNEGSKA (reference sequence). V gave up 7 bases and J gave up 2 bases, with 20 bases separating them. This CDR3 comprises 15 residues.

This clonotype was seen a few times. The chain recombines TRBV7-2 with TRBJ1-1; D remains ambiguous. The V gene lost 1 base and the J gene lost 3 bases, with 6 bases spanning the gap. Germline V gene sequence: CDR1 SGHTA, CDR2 FQGNSA. The CDR3 covers 13 residues. The CDR3 bases are TGTGCCAGCAGCTTAGGGTCATACACTGAAGCTTTCTTT. Translated, it gives CASSLGSYTEAFF. Based on the CDR3 plus reference TRBV7-2 and TRBJ1-1, the full variable domain is GAGVSQSPSNKVTEKGKDVELRCDPISGHTALYWYRQSLGQGLEFLIYFQGNSAPDKSGLPSDRFSAERTGGSVSTLTIQRTQQEDSAVYLCASSLGSYTEAFFGQGTRLTVV.

V is TRBV7-2 and J is TRBJ2-7; 7 bases are a match to TRBD2. V lost 1 base to trimming and J lost 5 bases; unmatched junction nucleotides: 11. Looked up from germline, CDR1 is SGHTA and CDR2 is FQGNSA. The CDR3 is 16 residues long. CDR3 nucleotide sequence: TGTGCCAGCAGCTTAGTCGGTCGGGAGGACCTGGACGAGCAGTACTTC. It specifies CASSLVGREDLDEQYF.

The V call is TRBV20-1, the J call TRBJ2-7, with D tentatively TRBD1 (6 bases). The V end lost 3 bases, the J end lost 4 bases, and 19 bases lay between the germline ends. Germline loops: CDR1 DFQATT, CDR2 SNEGSKA (reference sequence). CDR3 size: 15 residues. The CDR3 loop reads CSARGDLGTNYEQYF. The CDR3 DNA reads as TGCAGTGCTAGGGGGGATTTAGGGACAAATTACGAGCAGTACTTC.

This rearrangement joins TRBV19 to TRBJ2-1; 10 nucleotides align to TRBD2. The CDR3 consists of 23 residues. Per the germline V gene, CDR1 is LNHDA and CDR2 is SQIVND (reference sequence). V lost 3 bases to trimming and J lost 5 bases; unmatched junction nucleotides: 28. In nucleotides, the CDR3 is TGTGCCAGTAGTATTAGGGCTAGCGGGAGCAGGTCGGGGTGGCAGATATTCAACAATGAGCAGTTCTTC. Translation gives CASSIRASGSRSGWQIFNNEQFF.

The chain recombines TRBV7-8 with TRBJ2-1, with a weak D call TRBD2 (6 bases). The CDR3 is 18 residues long. Trimming took off 2 bases at V and 6 bases at J, with 23 bases between the two ends. Per the germline V gene, CDR1 is SGHVS and CDR2 is FQNEAQ. In nucleotides, the CDR3 is TGTGCCAGCAGCTTACGCCGGGAGATTTCTCCTACGCGCAATGAGCAGTTCTTC. It translates to CASSLRREISPTRNEQFF.

The chain has TRBV12-3 or TRBV12-4 and TRBJ1-4; 7 positions agree with TRBD1. CDR3 length equals 15 residues. With 6 bases clipped from V and 4 bases from J, the junction kept 8 bases outside the gene matches. The CDR3 region has the DNA TGTGCCAGCAGATTGACCGGGACAGTTAATGAAAAACTGTTTTTT. Amino acid sequence: CASRLTGTVNEKLFF.

This clonotype was counted a few times. The rearrangement links TRBV4-3 to TRBJ2-3; D may correspond to TRBD1 or TRBD2 (6 bases each). The V gene lost 4 bases and the J gene lost 1 base, with 9 bases spanning the gap. CDR3 length equals 14 residues. Germline values: CDR1 LGHNA, CDR2 YSLEER. CDR3 bases: TGCGCCAGCAGCCCGGAGGGGGGCACAGATACGCAGTATTTT. It is translated as CASSPEGGTDTQYF.

This chain links TRBV10-3 with TRBJ2-2; D unclear. The ends were cut back, 8 bases at V and 3 bases at J, with 4 bases in the middle. Germline values: CDR1 ENHRY, CDR2 SYGVKD. This CDR3 comprises 11 residues. CDR3 sequence (DNA): TGTGCCATCCGAGACACCGGGGAGCTGTTTTTT. It codes for CAIRDTGELFF.

The V call is TRBV6-1, the J call TRBJ2-5, with D possibly TRBD2 on 5 matching bases. The germline V gene has CDR1 MNHNS and CDR2 SASEGT. The CDR3 length is 15 residues. Trimming shortened V by 0 bases and J by 5 bases, and 13 bases separated the two germline ends. CDR3 DNA sequence: TGTGCCAGCAGTGAAGCTTTGGGCCGCGGGGAGACCCAGTACTTC. This codes for CASSEALGRGETQYF.

The rearrangement links TRBV12-3 or TRBV12-4 to TRBJ1-2, with TRBD1 matching 7 bases. V shed 8 bases, J shed 1 base, and the junction held 4 bases outside the gene matches. The CDR3 extends over 13 amino acids. The CDR3 coding sequence is TGTGCCAGCGGGGGACAGCTTAACTATGGCTACACCTTC. Amino acids: CASGGQLNYGYTF.

The genes are TRBV29-1 and TRBJ2-1; 9 positions agree with TRBD2. J lost 10 bases, V lost 7 bases, and 8 bases had no gene match. Germline V gene data show CDR1 as SQVTM and CDR2 as ANQGSEA. The CDR3 totals 12 residues. The CDR3 coding sequence is TGCAGCGACAGCGGGCTAGCGGGAGAGCAGTTCTTC. Residues: CSDSGLAGEQFF.

The CDR3 DNA reads as TGCAGCGTAACAGGGGATGGGGACGAGCAGTACTTC. It is translated as CSVTGDGDEQYF. V is TRBV29-1 and J is TRBJ2-7; 7 nucleotides align to TRBD1. After removal of 6 bases from V and 5 bases from J, the junction contained 7 bases not matched to a gene. The CDR3 sequence is 12 residues long. Germline V gene data show CDR1 as SQVTM and CDR2 as ANQGSEA.